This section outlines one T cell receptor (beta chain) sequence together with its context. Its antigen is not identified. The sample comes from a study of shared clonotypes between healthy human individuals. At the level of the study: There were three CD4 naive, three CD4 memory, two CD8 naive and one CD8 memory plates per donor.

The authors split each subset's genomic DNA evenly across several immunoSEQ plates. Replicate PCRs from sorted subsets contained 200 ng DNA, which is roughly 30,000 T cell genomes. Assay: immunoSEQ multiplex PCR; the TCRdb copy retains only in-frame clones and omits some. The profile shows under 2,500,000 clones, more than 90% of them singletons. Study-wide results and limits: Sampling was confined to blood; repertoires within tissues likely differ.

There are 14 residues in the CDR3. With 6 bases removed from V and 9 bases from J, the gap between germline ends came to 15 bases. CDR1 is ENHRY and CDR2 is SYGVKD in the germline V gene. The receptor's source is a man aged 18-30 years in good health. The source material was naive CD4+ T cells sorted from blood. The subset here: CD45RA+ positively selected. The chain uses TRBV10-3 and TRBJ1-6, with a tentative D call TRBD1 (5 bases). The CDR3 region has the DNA TGTGCCATCAGCGACAGTATAGGCAGTTCACCCCTCCACTTT. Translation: CAISDSIGSSPLHF.